This TCR beta chain was identified during a study of CD8 T cells in ankylosing spondylitis. Regarding the study as a whole: Characteristic of ankylosing spondylitis blood, it appeared, was a TCR beta motif comprising roughly eight highly homologous variants.

This clonotype was recorded a few times. Antigen specificity is unknown. Using its own MiXCR run on the 5' RACE reads, TCRdb lists one record per CDR3 protein. The sample lists some 220,000 distinct CDR3 sequences; 8% to 11% were seen once. CDR1 is SGHTA, CDR2 FQGNSA, per germline. The CDR3 loop spans 12 amino acids. Trimming took 5 bases from V and 4 from J, leaving 8 bases between them. Sequencing was carried out using blood, either unsorted or a sorted T cell fraction (not recorded which). This sequence joins TRBV7-2 and TRBJ1-2; D is ambiguous. The clonotype originates from a male donor with ankylosing spondylitis or in good health (not recorded which). This CDR3 is CASSLPSYGYTF. The CDR3 DNA reads TGTGCCAGCAGCCTCCCAAGCTATGGCTACACCTTC.